This is a list of T cell receptor beta chains from one sample in a study of T cells in tuberculosis. Clones were sequenced by immunoSEQ multiplex PCR, and TCRdb holds only the in-frame ones, with some missing. Of about 58,000 clones in the sample, nearly 90% were seen once. The sequencing sample was made of CD1b-GMM tetramer-negative cells sorted from PBMCs. The receptors were gathered from an adult woman with latent tuberculosis. Both conserved end residues are part of each CDR3. Each record gives: clone size, D gene, J gene, V gene, CDR3 protein, CDR3 DNA. The D gene is left open where the match is weak. Some rows mark clone size as missing; the rest say once, few, many or name a class of expanded clone.

>-|-|TRBJ2-6|TRBV5-4
CASSLAGSGANVLTF
TGTGCCAGCAGCTTGGCGGGGTCTGGGGCCAACGTCCTGACTTTC
>-|TRBD2|TRBJ2-5|TRBV4-3
CASSQGTQGLAAEETQYF
TGCGCCAGCAGCCAAGGGACGCAAGGACTAGCGGCTGAAGAGACCCAGTACTTC
>once|-|TRBJ2-7|TRBV19
CASSNSGFGYEQYF
TGTGCCAGTAGTAACTCAGGGTTTGGCTACGAGCAGTACTTC
>-|TRBD1|TRBJ2-7|TRBV5-1
CASSAPPGQGFNEQYF
TGCGCCAGCAGCGCACCTCCGGGACAGGGTTTCAACGAGCAGTACTTC
>-|TRBD2|TRBJ2-1|TRBV2
CASRVAGNSYNEQFF
TGTGCCAGCAGGGTAGCGGGAAACTCCTACAATGAGCAGTTCTTC
>-|TRBD2|TRBJ2-2|TRBV15
CATSPRRLAGGPRYGELFF
TGTGCCACCAGCCCCCGCCGACTAGCGGGGGGCCCAAGATACGGGGAGCTGTTTTTT
>-|-|TRBJ2-1|TRBV6-1
CASTGRLGGKQFF
TGTGCCAGCACGGGTCGACTGGGCGGGAAGCAGTTCTTC
>-|TRBD2|TRBJ2-7|TRBV5-6
CASSLVGRAGLNTYEQYF
TGTGCCAGCAGCTTGGTGGGAAGAGCGGGACTTAATACCTACGAGCAGTACTTC
>-|TRBD2|TRBJ2-2|TRBV19
CAIGGHSGIAGGYTGELFF
TGTGCCATCGGAGGGCACTCCGGAATAGCGGGGGGATACACCGGGGAGCTGTTTTTT
>-|-|TRBJ2-7|TRBV11-2
CASTINYSGSGVYEQYF
TGTGCCAGCACCATTAATTACTCCGGGAGTGGGGTCTACGAGCAGTACTTC
>-|-|TRBJ2-1|TRBV5-1
CASVTTAGSDNEQFF
TGCGCCAGCGTTACAACCGCAGGGTCTGACAATGAGCAGTTCTTC
>-|-|TRBJ1-2|TRBV10-1
CAIRDCDLANYGYTF
TGCGCCATCAGGGACTGCGACTTAGCTAACTATGGCTACACCTTC
>-|-|TRBJ2-4|TRBV7-2
CASRLARDGIQYF
TGTGCCAGCAGGCTAGCGAGGGACGGCATTCAGTACTTC
>-|-|TRBJ2-1|TRBV2
CASNLAPNNEQFF
TGTGCCAGCAATCTAGCGCCGAACAATGAGCAGTTCTTC
>-|-|TRBJ2-5|TRBV5-4
CASTRDTGFGETQYF
TGTGCCAGCACCCGGGACACAGGCTTTGGTGAGACCCAGTACTTC
>-|TRBD1|TRBJ1-2|TRBV4-2
CASSQVPAGTGGVYGYTF
TGTGCCAGCAGCCAAGTCCCGGCGGGGACAGGGGGCGTCTATGGCTACACCTTC
>-|-|TRBJ1-5|TRBV6-1
CASSRTGHYQPQHF
TGTGCCAGCAGTCGAACGGGACATTATCAGCCCCAGCATTTT
>-|-|TRBJ2-3|TRBV5-1
CASSPDRNTDTQYF
TGCGCCAGCAGCCCGGACAGAAACACAGATACGCAGTATTTT
>-|-|TRBJ2-1|TRBV5-4
CASTEATYNEQFF
TGTGCCAGCACCGAGGCAACGTACAATGAGCAGTTCTTC
>-|-|TRBJ2-1|TRBV5-1
CASSSPRGGEHYNEQFF
TGCGCCAGCAGCTCCCCGAGGGGGGGAGAACACTACAATGAGCAGTTCTTC
>-|TRBD1|TRBJ1-2|TRBV5-4
CASSLEGASNYGYTF
TGTGCCAGCAGCTTGGAGGGGGCGAGTAACTATGGCTACACCTTC